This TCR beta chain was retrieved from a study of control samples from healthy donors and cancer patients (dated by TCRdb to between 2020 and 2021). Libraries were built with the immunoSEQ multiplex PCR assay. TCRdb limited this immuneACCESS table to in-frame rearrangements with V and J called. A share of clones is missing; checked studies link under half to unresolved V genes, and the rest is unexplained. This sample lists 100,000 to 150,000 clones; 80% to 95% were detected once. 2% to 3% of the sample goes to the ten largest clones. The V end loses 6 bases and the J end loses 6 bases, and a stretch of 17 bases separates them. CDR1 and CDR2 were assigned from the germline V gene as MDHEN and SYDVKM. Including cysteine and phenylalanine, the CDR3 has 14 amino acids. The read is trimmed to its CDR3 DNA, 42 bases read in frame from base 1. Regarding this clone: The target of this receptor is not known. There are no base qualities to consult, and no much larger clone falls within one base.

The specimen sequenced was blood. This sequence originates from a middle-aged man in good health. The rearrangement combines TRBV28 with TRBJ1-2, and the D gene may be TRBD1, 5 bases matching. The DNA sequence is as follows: TGTGCCAGCAGCCCCTCCGACAGAATTAATGGCTACACCTTC. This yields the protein CASSPSDRINGYTF.